This TCR beta chain was identified during a study of T cells in Graves' hyperthyroidism and ophthalmopathy. Looked up from germline, CDR1 is LNHDA and CDR2 is SQIVND (reference sequence). The CDR3 has 14 amino acids. V dropped 7 bases and J dropped 3 bases, with 15 bases sitting between them. TCR beta CDR3 regions were amplified from RNA transcripts. A first-round RT-PCR of the TCR CDR3 used the HTBI primer set. TCRdb processed the multiplex PCR reads anew with MiXCR; each CDR3 protein has one entry. Counted here are 700,000 to 950,000 distinct CDR3 sequences, over 35% occurring once; the ten biggest clones make up around 29%. This clonotype was seen at least ten times.

Sequencing was performed on blood. The V and J genes are TRBV19 and TRBJ1-1; no reliable D call. The origin of this receptor is a woman aged 40-49 years with Graves' hyperthyroidism. The CDR3 bases are TGTGCCAGTACTAAATGGGCCCAGGACACTGAAGCTTTCTTT. It encodes CASTKWAQDTEAFF.